These 4 T cell receptor beta chains were sequenced from one sample in a study of molecular identifiers for immune sequencing clone quantification (dated by TCRdb to the late 2010s). The library was built by means of PCR. These reads were obtained on an Illumina HiSeq 4000. TCRdb itself trimmed the public reads at Q25 with fastp, ran MiXCR and retained productive beta chains. Rows with one shared CDR3 protein collapse into an entry with the most common genes and DNA. In this sample the table shows tens of thousands of distinct CDR3 sequences, around 18% of which occur a single time. The top ten constitute about 1.5% of the sample. Sequenced material: naive CD8+ T cells from blood, with Jurkat cell RNA spiked in. In light of the paper, this sample's cell subset or site label describes: FACS-sorted CD8+CD4-CCR7+CD45RA+ naive T cells. Source of these receptors: a human donor in good health. Some libraries in this study had Jurkat cell RNA spiked in.

On this clonotype itself: A much bigger clone sits one base away, suggesting this may be a read error. The rearrangement links TRBV6-5 to TRBJ1-1; tentatively, D is TRBD1 (6 bases). The germline V and J ends were trimmed by 0 bases and 11 bases, with 16 bases remaining between them. The germline V gene encodes CDR1 MNHEY and CDR2 SVGAGI. CDR3 length: 14 amino acids. The CDR3 protein is CASSYSEEVTGAFF. In DNA form, the CDR3 reads TGTGCCAGCAGTTACTCCGAGGAGGTTACAGGGGCTTTCTTT.

This clonotype has a count of ten or more. The chain is built from TRBV7-3 and TRBJ2-5; D gene uncertain. V was cut by 3 bases and J by 1 base, with 9 bases left in between. The germline gives CDR1 SGHTA, CDR2 FQGTGA. The CDR3 has 14 residues. Written as DNA, the CDR3 is TGTGCCAGCAGCTTGGGTTCGGGCCAAGAGACCCAGTACTTC. Encoded protein: CASSLGSGQETQYF.

On this clonotype: A much larger clone is a single base away; this may be a read error. The genes are TRBV7-8 and TRBJ2-1; no firm D call. Germline assignment: CDR1 SGHVS and CDR2 FQNEAQ. The CDR3 is 16 amino acids. The CDR3 spells CASSLYFRSSYNERFF. Written as DNA, the CDR3 is TGTGCCAGCAGCTTATACTTCAGGAGCTCCTACAATGAGCGGTTCTTC.

This clonotype was picked up a small number of times. The CDR3 loop reads CSARVKRFESYEQYF. CDR3 nucleotides: TGCAGTGCTAGAGTAAAGCGGTTCGAGTCCTACGAGCAGTACTTC. The chain is built from TRBV20-1 and TRBJ2-7, with a tentative D call TRBD2 (5 bases). The V and J ends lost 1 base and 1 base respectively, with 14 bases between them. Germline V gene sequence: CDR1 DFQATT, CDR2 SNEGSKA (reference sequence). The length of the CDR3 is 15 residues.